This is a list of T cell receptor beta chains from one sample in a study of cytomegalovirus exposure and HLA in healthy donors. Clones were sequenced by immunoSEQ multiplex PCR, and TCRdb holds only the in-frame ones, with some missing. The sample table sets out roughly 57,000 clones. Sample: PBMCs. Every receptor here comes from a woman aged 25 to 39 in good health and CMV-seropositive. The CDR3 runs from the conserved cysteine through the conserved F or W. The order of the fields is V gene, J gene, D gene, CDR3 protein, CDR3 DNA. The D gene is left open where the match is weak.

V: TRBV19; J: TRBJ1-5; D: .; CDR3: CASSIVGPSNQPQHF; DNA: TGTGCCAGTAGTATAGTTGGGCCTAGCAATCAGCCCCAGCATTTT
V: TRBV4-2; J: TRBJ2-7; D: .; CDR3: CASSPSLDSSYEQYF; DNA: TGTGCCAGCAGCCCATCTCTCGACAGCTCCTACGAGCAGTACTTC
V: TRBV30; J: TRBJ1-2; D: .; CDR3: CAWSVRTTGGGYTF; DNA: TGTGCCTGGAGTGTACGCACGACAGGAGGCGGCTACACCTTC
V: TRBV10-1; J: TRBJ1-6; D: .; CDR3: CASSDSGAVSPLHF; DNA: TGCGCCAGCAGTGATTCAGGGGCCGTTTCACCCCTCCACTTT
V: TRBV4-2; J: TRBJ2-7; D: .; CDR3: CASSQESALSYEQYF; DNA: TGTGCCAGCAGCCAAGAGAGCGCCCTATCCTACGAGCAGTACTTC
V: TRBV29-1; J: TRBJ2-7; D: TRBD1; CDR3: CSAGDRGHEQYF; DNA: TGCAGCGCAGGGGACAGGGGGCACGAGCAGTACTTC
V: TRBV4-1; J: TRBJ2-7; D: .; CDR3: CASSQGSEQYF; DNA: TGCGCCAGCAGCCAAGGGAGCGAGCAGTACTTC
V: TRBV18; J: TRBJ2-1; D: .; CDR3: CASYSDIGSYNEQFF; DNA: TGTGCCAGCTATTCAGACATTGGCTCCTACAATGAGCAGTTCTTC
V: TRBV9; J: TRBJ1-2; D: .; CDR3: CASSASGYGYTF; DNA: TGTGCCAGCAGCGCGTCAGGGTATGGCTACACCTTC
V: TRBV2; J: TRBJ2-5; D: TRBD1; CDR3: CARWDRGQETQYF; DNA: TGTGCCAGATGGGACAGGGGGCAAGAGACCCAGTACTTC
V: TRBV6-5; J: TRBJ1-1; D: .; CDR3: CASRQQGQNTEAFF; DNA: TGTGCCAGCAGACAACAGGGACAGAACACTGAAGCTTTCTTT
V: TRBV30; J: TRBJ1-5; D: TRBD1; CDR3: CAWRGDREGQPQHF; DNA: TGTGCCTGGAGGGGGGACAGGGAGGGCCAGCCCCAGCATTTT
V: TRBV18; J: TRBJ2-7; D: .; CDR3: CASSPSSRFAYEQYF; DNA: TGTGCCAGCTCACCGAGCTCTAGATTCGCCTACGAGCAGTACTTC
V: TRBV25-1; J: TRBJ1-2; D: .; CDR3: CASTASSNYGYTF; DNA: TGTGCCAGTACCGCAAGTAGTAACTATGGCTACACCTTC
V: TRBV18; J: TRBJ1-1; D: .; CDR3: CASSPEQSNTEAFF; DNA: TGTGCCAGCTCACCAGAACAATCTAACACTGAAGCTTTCTTT
V: TRBV5-1; J: TRBJ2-7; D: TRBD1; CDR3: CASSPGTGFSYEQYF; DNA: TGCGCCAGCAGCCCCGGGACAGGCTTCTCCTACGAGCAGTACTTC
V: TRBV11-1; J: TRBJ2-2; D: .; CDR3: CASSRGLSELFF; DNA: TGTGCCAGCAGCCGCGGTCTTTCGGAGCTGTTTTTT
V: TRBV19; J: TRBJ2-2; D: TRBD2; CDR3: CASSRSSGSVTGELFF; DNA: TGTGCCAGTAGTAGATCTAGCGGGAGTGTCACCGGGGAGCTGTTTTTT
V: TRBV9; J: TRBJ2-1; D: TRBD2; CDR3: CASSPVAGGYNEQFF; DNA: TGTGCCAGCAGCCCGGTAGCGGGGGGGTACAATGAGCAGTTCTTC
V: TRBV19; J: TRBJ1-2; D: TRBD1; CDR3: CASGRDRNYGYTF; DNA: TGTGCCAGTGGCCGGGACAGAAACTATGGCTACACCTTC
V: TRBV2; J: TRBJ2-7; D: .; CDR3: CASRGVGSYEQYF; DNA: TGTGCCAGCAGAGGGGTCGGCTCCTACGAGCAGTACTTC
V: TRBV9; J: TRBJ1-1; D: TRBD1; CDR3: CASSVGQGDTEAFF; DNA: TGTGCCAGCAGCGTAGGACAGGGGGACACTGAAGCTTTCTTT
V: TRBV9; J: TRBJ2-1; D: TRBD2; CDR3: CASSVLAGGPRDEQFF; DNA: TGTGCCAGCAGCGTACTAGCGGGAGGGCCGAGGGATGAGCAGTTCTTC
V: TRBV5-8; J: TRBJ2-7; D: .; CDR3: CASSLSGSNEQYF; DNA: TGTGCCAGCAGCTTGAGTGGGAGCAACGAGCAGTACTTC
V: TRBV25-1; J: TRBJ2-2; D: .; CDR3: CASSDLLQANTGELFF; DNA: TGTGCCAGCAGTGACTTACTACAGGCAAACACCGGGGAGCTGTTTTTT
V: TRBV6-5; J: TRBJ2-7; D: .; CDR3: CASSYGRLEYEQYF; DNA: TGTGCCAGCAGTTACGGCAGGCTTGAATACGAGCAGTACTTC
V: TRBV10-3; J: TRBJ2-3; D: TRBD2; CDR3: CAISRSGNQPDTQYF; DNA: TGTGCCATCAGTCGTAGCGGGAATCAGCCAGATACGCAGTATTTT
V: TRBV6-5; J: TRBJ2-3; D: .; CDR3: CASSYSVRDTQYF; DNA: TGTGCCAGCAGTTATAGCGTGCGGGATACGCAGTATTTT
V: TRBV29-1; J: TRBJ1-2; D: TRBD1; CDR3: CSVTPGQGAGGYTF; DNA: TGCAGCGTGACCCCGGGACAGGGAGCCGGCGGCTACACCTTC
V: TRBV7-9; J: TRBJ2-3; D: .; CDR3: CASSKLNGTSF; DNA: TGTGCCAGCAGCAAGCTGAACGGGACATCTTTT
V: TRBV5-6; J: TRBJ2-1; D: .; CDR3: CASSANAGRGYNEQFF; DNA: TGTGCCAGCAGCGCGAACGCGGGACGAGGATACAATGAGCAGTTCTTC
V: TRBV6-5; J: TRBJ2-7; D: .; CDR3: CASSYSSVEQYF; DNA: TGTGCCAGCAGTTACTCGTCCGTAGAGCAGTACTTC
V: TRBV5-1; J: TRBJ2-7; D: TRBD1; CDR3: CASSRGQGVDEQYF; DNA: TGCGCCAGCAGCCGCGGACAGGGCGTAGACGAGCAGTACTTC
V: TRBV28; J: TRBJ2-5; D: .; CDR3: CASSLYRETQYF; DNA: TGTGCCAGCAGTTTATATCGTGAGACCCAGTACTTC
V: TRBV7-8; J: TRBJ2-1; D: .; CDR3: CASRALNHEQFF; DNA: TGTGCCTCGCGGGCCCTCAACCATGAGCAGTTCTTC
V: TRBV6-1; J: TRBJ1-5; D: .; CDR3: CASSWTDYSNQPQHF; DNA: TGTGCCAGCAGTTGGACAGATTATAGCAATCAGCCCCAGCATTTT
V: TRBV6-6; J: TRBJ1-5; D: .; CDR3: CASSLQGESNQPQHF; DNA: TGTGCCAGCAGTTTGCAGGGTGAGAGCAATCAGCCCCAGCATTTT
V: TRBV18; J: TRBJ1-1; D: TRBD1; CDR3: CASSFIGGAEAFF; DNA: TGTGCCAGCTCATTCATAGGGGGCGCTGAAGCTTTCTTT
V: TRBV20-1; J: TRBJ2-5; D: .; CDR3: CSASVRGTQYF; DNA: TGCAGTGCTAGTGTCCGGGGGACCCAGTACTTC
V: TRBV29-1; J: TRBJ2-3; D: .; CDR3: CSVDRDHF; DNA: TGCAGCGTTGACAGGGATCATTTT
V: TRBV9; J: TRBJ2-1; D: .; CDR3: CASSVAGGVYNEQFF; DNA: TGTGCCAGCAGCGTAGCGGGCGGGGTTTACAATGAGCAGTTCTTC
V: TRBV19; J: TRBJ2-2; D: TRBD1; CDR3: CASTGQSNTGELFF; DNA: TGTGCCAGTACGGGACAGAGTAACACCGGGGAGCTGTTTTTT
V: TRBV18; J: TRBJ2-1; D: .; CDR3: CASSQNTGSITNEQFF; DNA: TGTGCCAGCTCACAAAATACAGGGTCCATCACCAATGAGCAGTTCTTC
V: TRBV19; J: TRBJ2-7; D: .; CDR3: CASSARTIGEQYF; DNA: TGTGCCAGTAGTGCCCGGACAATCGGGGAGCAGTACTTC
V: TRBV2; J: TRBJ1-3; D: .; CDR3: CARQGEAGNTIYF; DNA: TGTGCCAGACAGGGTGAAGCTGGAAACACCATATATTTT
V: TRBV2; J: TRBJ2-3; D: TRBD2; CDR3: CASEFIAGGDTQYF; DNA: TGTGCCAGCGAGTTTATCGCGGGAGGGGATACGCAGTATTTT
V: TRBV9; J: TRBJ2-3; D: TRBD2; CDR3: CASSSGTSGITDTQYF; DNA: TGTGCCAGCAGCTCAGGGACTAGCGGGATCACAGATACGCAGTATTTT
V: TRBV7-9; J: TRBJ2-5; D: .; CDR3: CASSPQTKETQYF; DNA: TGTGCCAGCAGCCCGCAGACTAAAGAGACCCAGTACTTC
V: TRBV9; J: TRBJ1-2; D: .; CDR3: CASSPWGGANYGYTF; DNA: TGTGCCAGCAGCCCCTGGGGAGGAGCTAACTATGGCTACACCTTC
V: TRBV6-5; J: TRBJ1-2; D: TRBD1; CDR3: CASRAGTGVYGYTF; DNA: TGTGCCAGCAGAGCCGGGACAGGGGTCTATGGCTACACCTTC
V: TRBV6-6; J: TRBJ1-5; D: TRBD1; CDR3: CASRKEGTGGNQPQHF; DNA: TGTGCCAGCAGAAAGGAGGGGACAGGGGGAAATCAGCCCCAGCATTTT
V: TRBV19; J: TRBJ2-5; D: TRBD2; CDR3: CASKRLGVAGGQETQYF; DNA: TGTGCCAGTAAGCGGCTGGGGGTTGCGGGGGGACAAGAGACCCAGTACTTC
V: TRBV29-1; J: TRBJ2-7; D: TRBD1; CDR3: CSVEEETGYSYEQYF; DNA: TGCAGCGTTGAAGAAGAGACAGGGTACTCCTACGAGCAGTACTTC
V: TRBV7-9; J: TRBJ2-6; D: .; CDR3: CASSLLTGILVGGANVLTF; DNA: TGTGCCAGCAGCTTACTAACAGGAATCTTGGTTGGTGGGGCCAACGTCCTGACTTTC
V: TRBV7-9; J: TRBJ2-1; D: TRBD2; CDR3: CASSSRREWNEQFF; DNA: TGTGCCAGCAGCTCCAGGCGGGAGTGGAATGAGCAGTTCTTC
V: TRBV28; J: TRBJ1-1; D: .; CDR3: CASRSGGDTEAFF; DNA: TGTGCCAGCAGGTCAGGCGGGGACACTGAAGCTTTCTTT
V: TRBV18; J: TRBJ2-4; D: .; CDR3: CDSSPMSGNIQYF; DNA: TGTGACAGCTCACCGATGAGTGGAAACATTCAGTACTTC
V: TRBV2; J: TRBJ1-2; D: TRBD1; CDR3: CASSAYRDSRGGGYTF; DNA: TGTGCCAGCAGCGCTTACCGGGACAGCCGGGGAGGTGGCTACACCTTC
V: TRBV7-2; J: TRBJ2-1; D: TRBD2; CDR3: CASSLLAGGLYNEQFF; DNA: TGTGCCAGCAGCTTGTTAGCGGGGGGGCTGTACAATGAGCAGTTCTTC
V: TRBV6-1; J: TRBJ2-7; D: TRBD2; CDR3: CASSESLAGGYEQYF; DNA: TGTGCCAGCAGTGAATCACTAGCGGGAGGCTACGAGCAGTACTTC